The clone carrying this T cell receptor (beta chain) was picked up many times. Antigen: not known. Per the germline V gene, CDR1 is SGHTA and CDR2 is FQGTGA. Between the trimmed V and J ends, which lost 5 bases and 0 bases, there was a span of 17 bases. This CDR3 has 16 residues. This specimen belongs to a study of T cell repertoires in cytomegalovirus infection. Findings and limits, study-wide: In two of eight donors, the top clonotype was HLA-C-restricted CMV-specific.

MiXCR, applied by TCRdb to the reads, yields one record per CDR3 protein. The sample includes around 530,000 distinct CDR3 sequences, 16% of them seen just once. This receptor was taken from a human donor in good health (CMV status not recorded). Some clones in this sample may be carry-over from other donors' samples. What was sequenced was CD8+ T cells from PBMCs. The chain recombines TRBV7-3 with TRBJ2-7, with D possibly being TRBD1 or TRBD2 (5 bases each). The CDR3 DNA reads TGTGCCAGCAGCGACGGAACCCTCGGGGCCTCCTACGAGCAGTACTTC. Protein sequence: CASSDGTLGASYEQYF.